Only one count was recorded for the clone carrying this T cell receptor (beta chain). The antigen remains unidentified. The data derive from a study of OX40 agonist ivuxolimab in advanced cancers. Study observations and caveats: At doses 0.1 to 3.0 mg/kg, CD4+ and CD8+ clones expanded. Researchers did not establish what antigens the expanded peripheral T cells target.

The CDR3 contains 15 residues. Germline lookup yields CDR1 ENHRY and CDR2 SYGVKD. Trimming pared 0 bases from V and 7 bases from J, leaving 12 bases between. At cycle 4 day 1, cycle 7 day 1, and baseline, blood was sampled. The data were produced by immunoSEQ multiplex PCR, yet TCRdb's version contains in-frame clones alone and is incomplete. The data show about 41,000 clones, about 91% seen once. The origin of this receptor is an adult with an advanced solid tumor such as melanoma, head and neck, liver or kidney cancer. The sequencing here drew on CD4+ or CD8+ T cells sorted from blood, taken in a trial of the OX40 agonist ivuxolimab. The V call is TRBV10-3, the J call TRBJ1-4; the D gene is possibly TRBD1 (5 bases). CDR3 DNA: TGTGCCATCAGTGAGTCAGGGGAAGGTGGTGAAAAACTGTTTTTT. Residues: CAISESGEGGEKLFF.